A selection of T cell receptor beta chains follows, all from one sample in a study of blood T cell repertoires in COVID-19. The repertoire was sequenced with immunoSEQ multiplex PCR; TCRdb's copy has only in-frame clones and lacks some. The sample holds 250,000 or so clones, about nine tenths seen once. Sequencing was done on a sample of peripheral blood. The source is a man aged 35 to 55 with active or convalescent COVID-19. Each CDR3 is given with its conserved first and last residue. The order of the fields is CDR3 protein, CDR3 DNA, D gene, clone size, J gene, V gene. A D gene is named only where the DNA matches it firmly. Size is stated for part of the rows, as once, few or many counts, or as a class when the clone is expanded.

cdr3_aa: CASSLQGVANTEAFF; cdr3_nt: TGTGCCAGCTCCCTACAGGGGGTGGCGAACACTGAAGCTTTCTTT; d_call: TRBD1; clone_size: NA; j_call: TRBJ1-1; v_call: TRBV18
cdr3_aa: CASSQEGAQNIQYF; cdr3_nt: TGTGCCAGCAGCCAAGAGGGGGCGCAAAACATTCAGTACTTC; d_call: NA; clone_size: NA; j_call: TRBJ2-4; v_call: TRBV4-2
cdr3_aa: CASSSQGANEKLFF; cdr3_nt: TGTGCCAGCAGTTCACAGGGGGCTAATGAAAAACTGTTTTTT; d_call: TRBD1; clone_size: NA; j_call: TRBJ1-4; v_call: TRBV6-5
cdr3_aa: CASSSGQGLMNTEAFF; cdr3_nt: TGTGCCAGCAGTTCGGGACAGGGACTCATGAACACTGAAGCTTTCTTT; d_call: TRBD1; clone_size: NA; j_call: TRBJ1-1; v_call: TRBV6-5
cdr3_aa: CSAWVGAEAFF; cdr3_nt: TGCAGTGCTTGGGTAGGGGCTGAAGCTTTCTTT; d_call: NA; clone_size: NA; j_call: TRBJ1-1; v_call: TRBV20-1
cdr3_aa: CASSLGAGGTGDTGELFF; cdr3_nt: TGTGCCAGCAGCTTGGGGGCCGGCGGGACAGGGGACACCGGGGAGCTGTTTTTT; d_call: TRBD1; clone_size: NA; j_call: TRBJ2-2; v_call: TRBV5-4
cdr3_aa: CASSVSGSNQPQHF; cdr3_nt: TGTGCCAGCAGCGTAAGCGGAAGCAATCAGCCCCAGCATTTT; d_call: NA; clone_size: NA; j_call: TRBJ1-5; v_call: TRBV7-9
cdr3_aa: CASSLFDSPSEQYF; cdr3_nt: TGTGCCAGCAGCTTATTCGATAGCCCCAGCGAGCAGTACTTC; d_call: NA; clone_size: NA; j_call: TRBJ2-7; v_call: TRBV7-9
cdr3_aa: CATSRAGGNTEAFF; cdr3_nt: TGTGCCACCAGCAGAGCCGGGGGTAACACTGAAGCTTTCTTT; d_call: NA; clone_size: NA; j_call: TRBJ1-1; v_call: TRBV15
cdr3_aa: CATSDFETKETQYF; cdr3_nt: TGTGCCACCAGTGATTTTGAAACAAAAGAGACCCAGTACTTC; d_call: NA; clone_size: NA; j_call: TRBJ2-5; v_call: TRBV24-1
cdr3_aa: CASSVGTGGVPVEQYF; cdr3_nt: TGTGCCAGCAGCGTAGGTACGGGAGGGGTGCCTGTTGAGCAGTACTTC; d_call: TRBD2; clone_size: once; j_call: TRBJ2-7; v_call: TRBV9
cdr3_aa: CASSVGQAEYYEQYF; cdr3_nt: TGTGCCAGCAGCGTTGGACAGGCTGAATACTACGAGCAGTACTTC; d_call: TRBD1; clone_size: NA; j_call: TRBJ2-7; v_call: TRBV9
cdr3_aa: CASSETGSNQPQHF; cdr3_nt: TGCGCCAGCAGTGAGACGGGAAGCAATCAGCCCCAGCATTTT; d_call: NA; clone_size: NA; j_call: TRBJ1-5; v_call: TRBV10-2
cdr3_aa: CASSFSRTDTQYF; cdr3_nt: TGTGCCAGCAGTTTTTCTAGAACAGATACGCAGTATTTT; d_call: NA; clone_size: few; j_call: TRBJ2-3; v_call: TRBV27
cdr3_aa: CASSGGRRGNTEAFF; cdr3_nt: TGTGCCAGCAGCGGTGGGCGGAGGGGGAACACTGAAGCTTTCTTT; d_call: NA; clone_size: NA; j_call: TRBJ1-1; v_call: TRBV9
cdr3_aa: CASSPGLAVPSSYEQYF; cdr3_nt: TGTGCCAGCAGCCCGGGACTAGCGGTCCCGAGCTCCTACGAGCAGTACTTC; d_call: TRBD2; clone_size: NA; j_call: TRBJ2-7; v_call: TRBV5-4
cdr3_aa: CASSIRQGSFGNQPQHF; cdr3_nt: TGTGCCAGTAGTATTCGACAGGGGAGCTTCGGCAATCAGCCCCAGCATTTT; d_call: TRBD1; clone_size: NA; j_call: TRBJ1-5; v_call: TRBV19
cdr3_aa: CASSQVDKASYEQYF; cdr3_nt: TGCGCCAGCAGCCAAGTAGACAAGGCTTCCTACGAGCAGTACTTC; d_call: NA; clone_size: NA; j_call: TRBJ2-7; v_call: TRBV4-1
cdr3_aa: CAWNPPAGRGTEAFF; cdr3_nt: TGTGCCTGGAACCCGCCTGCAGGGAGGGGGACTGAAGCTTTCTTT; d_call: NA; clone_size: NA; j_call: TRBJ1-1; v_call: TRBV30
cdr3_aa: CASSLQGSVNTEAFF; cdr3_nt: TGTGCCAGCAGCTTACAGGGTTCGGTGAACACTGAAGCTTTCTTT; d_call: NA; clone_size: NA; j_call: TRBJ1-1; v_call: TRBV5-4
cdr3_aa: CAWSPGDRGNTEAFF; cdr3_nt: TGTGCCTGGAGCCCTGGGGACAGGGGGAACACTGAAGCTTTCTTT; d_call: TRBD1; clone_size: NA; j_call: TRBJ1-1; v_call: TRBV30
cdr3_aa: CASEWLYCRSYNSPLHF; cdr3_nt: TGTGCCAGCGAGTGGTTGTACTGCAGGTCCTATAATTCACCCCTCCACTTT; d_call: NA; clone_size: few; j_call: TRBJ1-6; v_call: TRBV13
cdr3_aa: CASSFSRDSHNSPLHF; cdr3_nt: TGTGCCAGCAGCTTTTCCCGGGACAGCCATAATTCACCCCTCCACTTT; d_call: TRBD1; clone_size: NA; j_call: TRBJ1-6; v_call: TRBV5-4
cdr3_aa: CASSERLAGVWEQYF; cdr3_nt: TGCGCCAGCAGTGAGAGGCTAGCGGGAGTTTGGGAGCAGTACTTC; d_call: TRBD2; clone_size: NA; j_call: TRBJ2-7; v_call: TRBV10-2
cdr3_aa: CASSATGPYSGNTIYF; cdr3_nt: TGCGCCAGCAGCGCGACAGGGCCCTACTCTGGAAACACCATATATTTT; d_call: TRBD1; clone_size: NA; j_call: TRBJ1-3; v_call: TRBV5-1
cdr3_aa: CASSPTGGRSTDTQYF; cdr3_nt: TGTGCCAGCAGCCCGACAGGGGGCAGGAGCACAGATACGCAGTATTTT; d_call: TRBD1; clone_size: NA; j_call: TRBJ2-3; v_call: TRBV4-2
cdr3_aa: CASSPPGQVDQPQHF; cdr3_nt: TGTGCCAGCTCACCACCGGGGCAGGTGGATCAGCCCCAGCATTTT; d_call: NA; clone_size: NA; j_call: TRBJ1-5; v_call: TRBV18
cdr3_aa: CAWSGQGPRAFF; cdr3_nt: TGTGCCTGGAGTGGACAGGGACCGAGAGCTTTCTTT; d_call: TRBD1; clone_size: few; j_call: TRBJ1-1; v_call: TRBV30
cdr3_aa: CASSQEAEKLFF; cdr3_nt: TGTGCCAGCAGCCAAGAGGCCGAAAAACTGTTTTTT; d_call: NA; clone_size: NA; j_call: TRBJ1-4; v_call: TRBV3-1/TRBV3-2
cdr3_aa: CASSLLSSGENSPLHF; cdr3_nt: TGTGCCAGCAGCTTACTCAGTAGCGGGGAGAATTCACCCCTCCACTTT; d_call: NA; clone_size: once; j_call: TRBJ1-6; v_call: TRBV7-6
cdr3_aa: CASSQDLAGLGLTDTQYF; cdr3_nt: TGCGCCAGCAGCCAAGATTTGGCAGGCCTTGGACTCACAGATACGCAGTATTTT; d_call: NA; clone_size: NA; j_call: TRBJ2-3; v_call: TRBV4-1
cdr3_aa: CASSAATTGSYQPQHF; cdr3_nt: TGTGCCAGCAGTGCCGCCACTACAGGGTCGTATCAGCCCCAGCATTTT; d_call: NA; clone_size: NA; j_call: TRBJ1-5; v_call: TRBV28
cdr3_aa: CASSPGPGGTYGYTF; cdr3_nt: TGTGCCAGCTCACCAGGCCCAGGGGGCACCTATGGCTACACCTTC; d_call: TRBD1; clone_size: NA; j_call: TRBJ1-2; v_call: TRBV18
cdr3_aa: CASSHNPQGVRFEKLFF; cdr3_nt: TGCGCCAGCAGTCACAATCCGCAAGGGGTGAGATTCGAAAAACTGTTTTTT; d_call: NA; clone_size: NA; j_call: TRBJ1-4; v_call: TRBV23-1
cdr3_aa: CASSTRRTGRGYTF; cdr3_nt: TGTGCCAGCAGCACCAGACGGACAGGGCGAGGCTACACCTTC; d_call: TRBD1; clone_size: NA; j_call: TRBJ1-2; v_call: TRBV13
cdr3_aa: CASSEEGGVALHF; cdr3_nt: TGTGCCAGCAGTGAAGAGGGAGGAGTAGCCCTCCACTTT; d_call: NA; clone_size: few; j_call: TRBJ1-6; v_call: TRBV2
cdr3_aa: CASSLVSGELFF; cdr3_nt: TGTGCCAGCAGTTTAGTATCCGGGGAGCTGTTTTTT; d_call: NA; clone_size: NA; j_call: TRBJ2-2; v_call: TRBV12-3/TRBV12-4
cdr3_aa: CASSRFGMDTEAFF; cdr3_nt: TGTGCCAGCAGCCGATTCGGTATGGACACTGAAGCTTTCTTT; d_call: NA; clone_size: NA; j_call: TRBJ1-1; v_call: TRBV13
cdr3_aa: CASSPYASYEQYF; cdr3_nt: TGTGCCAGCTCACCCTACGCCTCCTACGAGCAGTACTTC; d_call: NA; clone_size: NA; j_call: TRBJ2-7; v_call: TRBV18
cdr3_aa: CASSSGTGVIEAFF; cdr3_nt: TGTGCCAGCAGCTCTGGGACAGGGGTGATTGAAGCTTTCTTT; d_call: TRBD1; clone_size: NA; j_call: TRBJ1-1; v_call: TRBV11-3
cdr3_aa: CATSEGQGSLSGANVLTF; cdr3_nt: TGTGCCACCAGTGAGGGACAGGGGAGCTTGAGTGGGGCCAACGTCCTGACTTTC; d_call: TRBD1; clone_size: NA; j_call: TRBJ2-6; v_call: TRBV24-1
cdr3_aa: CASSPGTGVTGELFF; cdr3_nt: TGCGCCAGCAGCCCCGGGACAGGGGTCACCGGGGAGCTGTTTTTT; d_call: TRBD1; clone_size: NA; j_call: TRBJ2-2; v_call: TRBV5-1
cdr3_aa: CASSYSSSTEAFF; cdr3_nt: TGTGCCAGCAGTTACTCGAGTAGTACTGAAGCTTTCTTT; d_call: NA; clone_size: NA; j_call: TRBJ1-1; v_call: TRBV6-5
cdr3_aa: CALAGRLLDNSPLHF; cdr3_nt: TGCGCCCTTGCAGGGCGGTTGTTGGATAATTCACCCCTCCACTTT; d_call: NA; clone_size: NA; j_call: TRBJ1-6; v_call: TRBV10-1